The clone carrying this TCR beta chain occurred a few times. Using immunoSEQ multiplex PCR, the repertoire was profiled, and TCRdb retains in-frame clones only, with some absent. The sample lists about 64,000 clones; roughly 75% were seen once. This entry comes from a study of blood T cell repertoires in COVID-19. The CDR3 contains 16 residues. Trimming left V 6 bases short and J 0 bases short, with 18 bases between. CDR1 and CDR2 from the germline V gene are SNHLY and FYNNEI. The chain combines TRBV2 with TRBJ2-7, with a weak D call TRBD2 (6 bases). The TCR originated in a man in his fifties or sixties with COVID-19, enrolled during active disease. Sequencing was performed on peripheral blood. CDR3 coding DNA: TGTGCCAGCAGCGATGGAGGTTTAGCGGTCTCCTACGAGCAGTACTTC. Residues: CASSDGGLAVSYEQYF.